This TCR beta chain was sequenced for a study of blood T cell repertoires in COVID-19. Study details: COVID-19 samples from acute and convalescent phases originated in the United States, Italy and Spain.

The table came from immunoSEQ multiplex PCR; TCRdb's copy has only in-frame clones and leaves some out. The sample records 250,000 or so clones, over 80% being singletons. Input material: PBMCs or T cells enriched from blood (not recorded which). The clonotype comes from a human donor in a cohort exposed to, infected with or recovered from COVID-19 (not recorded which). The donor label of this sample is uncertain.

The CDR3 reads CASSPQQGAYEQYF. The CDR3 nucleotides are TGTGCCAGCAGCCCCCAACAGGGGGCCTACGAGCAGTACTTC. J is TRBJ2-7 and V is TRBV9; 8 bases are shared with TRBD1. V trimming: 4 bases; J trimming: 2 bases; junction bases outside the gene matches: 5. Germline CDR1 reads SGDLS; CDR2 reads YYNGEE. The CDR3 is 14 amino acids.